These T cell receptor beta chains were read from a single sample in a study of shared clonotypes between healthy human individuals. The data were produced by immunoSEQ multiplex PCR, yet TCRdb's version contains in-frame clones alone and is incomplete. Of around 2.5 million clones in the sample, more than 85% are singletons; the top ten hold around 0.37%. The source material was naive CD4+ T cells from PBMCs. Receptors were obtained from a man aged 18 to 30 in good health. Some clones in this sample may be carry-over from other donors' samples. The conserved cysteine and the conserved F or W are not part of the CDR3 here. Size tells how often a clone was seen (once, few, many) or the class of an expanded clone, and some rows leave it out.

>NA|TRBJ2-3|TRBV2
ASSIAGMSTDTQY
>NA|TRBJ2-1|TRBV28
ASSSQWDEQF
>NA|TRBJ1-2|TRBV20-1
SASGYDGYT
>NA|TRBJ2-1|TRBV7-3
ASSFSHMRLLYNEQF
>NA|TRBJ1-3|TRBV2
ASSTEHSGNTIY
>NA|TRBJ2-5|TRBV5-1
ASSPDWREGQETQY
>NA|TRBJ1-2|TRBV14
ASSPYYPGQEGYGYT
>NA|TRBJ2-2|TRBV11-3
ASSLRSGGELF
>NA|TRBJ2-2|TRBV11-3
ASSLLGFRELF
>NA|TRBJ1-1|TRBV10-3
AISDREATEAF
>NA|TRBJ2-7|TRBV7-3
ASSLNPGQGDDEQY
>NA|TRBJ2-7|TRBV10-2
ASDWVHEQY
>NA|TRBJ1-2|TRBV6-6
ASSRPGTASEYGYT
>NA|TRBJ2-3|TRBV28
ASSVFSGTDTQY
>NA|TRBJ2-3|TRBV27
ASGEFREGTQY
>NA|TRBJ1-6|TRBV11-3
ASSLTGSVSPLH
>NA|TRBJ1-4|TRBV6-5
ASGWGGRDEKLF
>NA|TRBJ2-1|TRBV18
ASSPILNNEQF
>once|TRBJ1-1|TRBV9
ASSLDANTEAF
>NA|TRBJ1-2|TRBV7-9
ASSFSSGADYGYT
>NA|TRBJ2-5|TRBV6-6
ASSYSKGVGETQY
>few|TRBJ1-3|TRBV27
ASSPGTAGNTIY
>NA|TRBJ1-4|TRBV5-1
ASSIRVIGANEKLF
>NA|TRBJ2-4|TRBV28
ASSLSPGWGEWSKNIQY
>NA|TRBJ2-7|TRBV19
ASSDRGQLVYEQY
>NA|TRBJ2-3|TRBV30
AWSVRDNMGTQY
>NA|TRBJ2-3|TRBV6-5
ASSSSKGYTQY
>once|TRBJ1-2|TRBV15
ATSRPRTAYGYT
>NA|TRBJ2-7|TRBV29-1
SVEERGGEQY
>NA|TRBJ2-3|TRBV4-2
ASSRPATSGYTDTQY
>NA|TRBJ1-5|TRBV19
ASSIVTGGGNQPQH
>NA|TRBJ2-7|TRBV28
ASRPGGRNYEQY
>NA|TRBJ2-4|TRBV6-5
ASSYSIQGARNIQY
>NA|TRBJ1-4|TRBV5-1
ASSLGTGRDEKLF
>NA|TRBJ2-7|TRBV28
ASSPTSYPYEQY
>NA|TRBJ1-6|TRBV6-5
ASSYSGQGSSPLH
>once|TRBJ2-3|TRBV7-2
ASSRPRTSGNTDTQY
>NA|TRBJ2-1|TRBV21-1
ASSRDNEQF
>NA|TRBJ2-1|TRBV6-5
ASSLRNEQF
>NA|TRBJ2-7|TRBV6-6
ASSSRTGTEEQY
>NA|TRBJ2-7|TRBV9
ASSAGGTSVSYEQY
>NA|TRBJ1-6|TRBV6-5
ASSPPGVLGSPLH
>few|TRBJ1-2|TRBV2
ASSVAANYGYT
>NA|TRBJ2-1|TRBV7-2
ASSSRGTSVHEQF
>few|TRBJ1-5|TRBV7-9
ASSLAFSGPGLAPQH
>NA|TRBJ1-3|TRBV7-9
ASTYAGSGNTIY
>NA|TRBJ2-1|TRBV10-3
AISGTGGGNEQF
>NA|TRBJ2-3|TRBV5-1
ASSLAGTSGTSTDTQY
>NA|TRBJ1-2|TRBV7-3
ASSGQGEGYT
>NA|TRBJ2-1|TRBV28
ASSLGGSSYNEQF
>NA|TRBJ1-1|TRBV6-5
ASTLTMTEAF
>NA|TRBJ2-1|TRBV7-6
ASSLLGGSSYNEQF